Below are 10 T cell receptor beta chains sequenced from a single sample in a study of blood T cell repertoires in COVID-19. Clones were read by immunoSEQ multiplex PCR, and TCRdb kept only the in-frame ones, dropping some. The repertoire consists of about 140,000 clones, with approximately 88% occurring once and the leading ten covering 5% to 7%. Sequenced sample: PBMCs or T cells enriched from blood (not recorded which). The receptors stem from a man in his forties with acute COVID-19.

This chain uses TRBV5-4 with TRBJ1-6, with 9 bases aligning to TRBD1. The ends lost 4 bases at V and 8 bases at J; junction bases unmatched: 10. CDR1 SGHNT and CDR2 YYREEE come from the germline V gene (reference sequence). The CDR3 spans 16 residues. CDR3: CASSRIRQGGHSPLHF. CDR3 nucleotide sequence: TGTGCCAGCAGCAGAATTAGACAGGGGGGGCATTCACCCCTCCACTTT.

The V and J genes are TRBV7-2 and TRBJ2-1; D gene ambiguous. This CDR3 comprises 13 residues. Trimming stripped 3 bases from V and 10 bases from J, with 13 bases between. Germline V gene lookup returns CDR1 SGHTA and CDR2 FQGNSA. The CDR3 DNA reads TGTGCCAGCAGCTTGAGAAGCAGGTGGGAGCAGTTCTTC. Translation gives CASSLRSRWEQFF.

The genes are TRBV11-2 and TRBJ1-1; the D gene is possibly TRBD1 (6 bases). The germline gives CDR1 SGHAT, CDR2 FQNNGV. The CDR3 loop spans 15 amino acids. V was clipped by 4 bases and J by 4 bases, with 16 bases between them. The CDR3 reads CASSSGIRGSTEAFF. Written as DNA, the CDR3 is TGTGCCAGCAGCTCAGGAATCAGGGGTAGCACTGAAGCTTTCTTT. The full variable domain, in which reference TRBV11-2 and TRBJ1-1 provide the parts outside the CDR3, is EAGVAQSPRYKIIEKRQSVAFWCNPISGHATLYWYQQILGQGPKLLIQFQNNGVVDDSQLPKDRFSAERLKGVDSTLKIQPAKLEDSAVYLCASSSGIRGSTEAFFGQGTRLTVV.

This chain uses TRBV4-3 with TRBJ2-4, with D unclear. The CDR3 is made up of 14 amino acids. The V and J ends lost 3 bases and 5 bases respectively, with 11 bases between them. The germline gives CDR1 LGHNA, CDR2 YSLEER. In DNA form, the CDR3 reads TGCGCCAGCAGCCACCTACATCAGGAAAACATTCAGTACTTC. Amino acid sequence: CASSHLHQENIQYF.

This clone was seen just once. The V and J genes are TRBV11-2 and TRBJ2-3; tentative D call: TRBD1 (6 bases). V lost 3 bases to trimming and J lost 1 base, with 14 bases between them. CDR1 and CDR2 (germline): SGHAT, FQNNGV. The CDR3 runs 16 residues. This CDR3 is CASSFGTNGGTDTQYF. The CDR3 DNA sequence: TGTGCCAGCAGCTTTGGGACAAACGGGGGCACAGATACGCAGTATTTT.

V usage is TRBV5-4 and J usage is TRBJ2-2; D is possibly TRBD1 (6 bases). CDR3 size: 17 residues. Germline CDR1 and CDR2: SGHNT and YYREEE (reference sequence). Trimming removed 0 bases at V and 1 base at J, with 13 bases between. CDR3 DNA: TGTGCCAGCAGCTTGGGCAGGACAGCGCAGAACACCGGGGAGCTGTTTTTT. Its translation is CASSLGRTAQNTGELFF.

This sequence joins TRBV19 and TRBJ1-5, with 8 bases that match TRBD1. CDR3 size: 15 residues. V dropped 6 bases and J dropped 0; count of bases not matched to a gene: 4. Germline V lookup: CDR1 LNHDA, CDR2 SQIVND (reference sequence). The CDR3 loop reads CASRMGQDSNQPQHF. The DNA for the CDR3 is TGTGCCAGTAGGATGGGACAGGATAGCAATCAGCCCCAGCATTTT.

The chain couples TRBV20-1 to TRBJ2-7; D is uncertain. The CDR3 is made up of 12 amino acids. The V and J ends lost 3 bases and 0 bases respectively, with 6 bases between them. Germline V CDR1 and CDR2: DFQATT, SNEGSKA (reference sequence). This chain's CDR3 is CSASRSSYEQYF. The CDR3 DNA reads TGCAGTGCTAGTCGGAGCTCCTACGAGCAGTACTTC.

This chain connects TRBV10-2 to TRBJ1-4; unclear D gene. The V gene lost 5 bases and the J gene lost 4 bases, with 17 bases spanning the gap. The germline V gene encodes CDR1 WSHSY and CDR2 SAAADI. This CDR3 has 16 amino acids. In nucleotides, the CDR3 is TGCGCCAGCAGTTCGACCAGGTATACCGGTAATGAAAAACTGTTTTTT. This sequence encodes CASSSTRYTGNEKLFF.

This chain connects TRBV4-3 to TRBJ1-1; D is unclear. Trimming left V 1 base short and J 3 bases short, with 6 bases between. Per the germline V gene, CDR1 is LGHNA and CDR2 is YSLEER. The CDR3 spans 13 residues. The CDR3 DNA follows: TGCGCCAGCAGCCAAGCCGTTTACACTGAAGCTTTCTTT. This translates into CASSQAVYTEAFF.